This entry is about one TCR beta chain. The target antigen is unknown. A much bigger clone sits one base away, suggesting this may be a read error. This record comes from a study of neurological immune-mediated disorders. Template-switch 5'RACE cDNA synthesis added a 10-nucleotide unique molecular identifier. Each CDR3 protein is one row after TCRdb ran MiXCR on the 5' RACE reads. The repertoire has 80,000 to 100,000 distinct CDR3 sequences, under 4.5% of them found once; the top ten carry under 3.5%. This CDR3 has 14 amino acids. Germline V CDR1 and CDR2: SGHRS, YFSETQ. Study-level findings and limits: None of the CDR3 amino acid sequences in expanded clones turned up in more than one subject, which points to private repertoires in all groups. In HTLV-1-associated myelopathy, TCR clonal expansion was greatest, whereas multiple sclerosis had the least, falling below healthy controls. A possible signature appeared as one related-CDR3 cluster, in which phylogenetic grouping placed the repertoires of 18 of 34 multiple sclerosis patients.

The sample comprised PBMCs. The chain is built from TRBV5-1 and TRBJ2-1; possible D gene TRBD1, 6 bases. The source of this sequence is a woman in her 50s with multiple sclerosis. The CDR3 nucleotides are TGCGCCAACAGCTTCCGGGACAACTACAATGAGCAGTTCTTC. Residues: CANSFRDNYNEQFF.